This T cell receptor (beta chain) was sequenced in a study of spatial heterogeneity in lung cancer. Study outcomes and limitations: Counts that tracked tumor mutation counts were those of expanded intratumoral alpha and beta TCRs.

Noted time point: sample taken at primary tumor resection. A total of around 76 untreated early-stage non-small cell lung cancer patients served as donors. The input material, whole RNA from tumor, nontumor lung or frozen PBMC, was sequenced unsorted. In TCRdb, the 5' RACE reads were re-called with MiXCR into one record per CDR3 protein. This sample has over 10,000 distinct CDR3 sequences, with 4% to 6% found just once. This clonotype was seen ten or more times. Its antigen is not identified. The clonotype comes from a male donor with early-stage non-small cell lung cancer. The source material was lung tumor tissue, sampled at surgery.

The CDR3 sequence is CASRRTGRNTGELFF. Written as DNA, the CDR3 is TGTGCCAGCCGGAGGACAGGGAGGAACACCGGGGAGCTGTTTTTT. The genes are TRBV6-6 and TRBJ2-2, with 8 bases aligning to TRBD1. Germline loops: CDR1 MNHNY, CDR2 SVGAGI (reference sequence). The CDR3 extends over 15 amino acids. The ends lost 8 bases at V and 1 base at J; junction bases unmatched: 6.